This T cell receptor (beta chain) was identified in a study of CXCR4 blockade with PD-1 therapy in pancreatic cancer. Study-wide points: More frequent amino acid clones had more nucleotide rearrangements, suggesting convergent selection. Tumors were clonally expanded, mean around 0.14 versus 0.05 in healthy blood. Sequencing covered TCRbeta chains only, not alpha chains.

Notes on this clone: The antigen is unknown.

V gave up 6 bases and J gave up 5 bases, with 16 bases separating them. The CDR3 is 14 amino acids. Germline lookup yields CDR1 SQVTM and CDR2 ANQGSEA. These archived tumors were resected from patients never given neoadjuvant therapy beforehand. Profiling relied on immunoSEQ multiplex PCR, and the TCRdb table lists in-frame clones only, not all of them. This repertoire shows 15,000 or so clones, 72% found once; its top ten account for 5.5% to 6%. This receptor was taken from a human donor with pancreatic ductal adenocarcinoma. Input material: tumor tissue. The V and J genes are TRBV29-1 and TRBJ2-2; TRBD1 might be the D (5 bases). CDR3 coding DNA: TGCAGCGTCCCTAATGGGGCGCGGACCGGGGAGCTGTTTTTT. Its protein is CSVPNGARTGELFF.